This T cell receptor beta chain was recovered during a study of T cells after yellow fever vaccination. The CDR3 has 14 amino acids. V trimming: 3 bases; J trimming: 6 bases; junction bases outside the gene matches: 7. Study findings and constraints: Primary-vaccination clones mostly resurfaced post-booster (96% CD4, 85% to 90% CD8). Highly abundant clonotypes carried over from the bulk population could end up in FACS-sorted repertoires as contaminants.

MiXCR was run by TCRdb on the 5' RACE reads, yielding one entry per CDR3 protein. Here the sample spans around 530,000 distinct CDR3 sequences, less than 20% being singletons. A word on this clonotype: Its antigen remains unidentified.

The sequencing here drew on PBMCs, taken 5 days after the first yellow fever vaccination. The TCR comes from a man aged 18 to 30 who received the YFV17D yellow fever vaccine. The V and J genes are TRBV12-3 or TRBV12-4 and TRBJ1-1, with TRBD1 identical over 7 bases. The CDR3 coding sequence is TGTGCCAGCAGTTTTGGGGGCAGGGGGGCTGAAGCTTTCTTT. Its protein product is CASSFGGRGAEAFF.